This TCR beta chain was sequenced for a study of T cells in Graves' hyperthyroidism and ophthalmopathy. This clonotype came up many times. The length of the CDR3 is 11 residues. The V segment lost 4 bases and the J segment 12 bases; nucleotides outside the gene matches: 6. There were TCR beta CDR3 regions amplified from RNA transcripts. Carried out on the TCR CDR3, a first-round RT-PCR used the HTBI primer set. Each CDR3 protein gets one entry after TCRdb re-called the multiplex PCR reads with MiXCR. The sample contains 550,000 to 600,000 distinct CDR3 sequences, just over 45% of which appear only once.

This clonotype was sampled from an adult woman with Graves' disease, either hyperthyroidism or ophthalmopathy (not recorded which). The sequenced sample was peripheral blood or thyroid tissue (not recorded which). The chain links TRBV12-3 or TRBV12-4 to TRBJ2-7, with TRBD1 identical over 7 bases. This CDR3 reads CASSSPTGVYF. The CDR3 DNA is TGTGCCAGCAGTTCCCCAACAGGGGTGTACTTC.